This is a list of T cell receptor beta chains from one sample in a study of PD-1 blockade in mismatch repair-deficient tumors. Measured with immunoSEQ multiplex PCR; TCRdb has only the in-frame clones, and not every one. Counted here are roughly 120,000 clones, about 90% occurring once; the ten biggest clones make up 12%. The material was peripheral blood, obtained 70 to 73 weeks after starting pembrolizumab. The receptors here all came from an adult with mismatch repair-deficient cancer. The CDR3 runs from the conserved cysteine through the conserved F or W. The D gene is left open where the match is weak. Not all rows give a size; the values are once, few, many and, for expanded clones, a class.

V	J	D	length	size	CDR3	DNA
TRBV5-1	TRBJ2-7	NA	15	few	CASRQDTQDIYGQYF	TGCGCCAGCAGACAAGACACCCAGGATATCTATGGGCAGTACTTC
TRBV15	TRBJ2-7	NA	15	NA	CATSREGERSGEQYF	TGTGCCACCAGCAGAGAGGGAGAGAGATCAGGCGAGCAGTACTTC
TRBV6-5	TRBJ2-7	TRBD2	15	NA	CASRGKRERPREQYF	TGTGCCAGCCGAGGGAAGCGGGAGCGGCCGAGGGAGCAGTACTTC
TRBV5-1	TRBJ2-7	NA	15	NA	CASSFGGQGNYEQYF	TGCGCCAGCAGCTTTGGGGGCCAGGGGAACTACGAGCAGTACTTC
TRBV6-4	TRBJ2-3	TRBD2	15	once	CASSEGLAGPDTQYF	TGTGCCAGCAGTGAGGGGCTAGCGGGCCCAGATACGCAGTATTTT
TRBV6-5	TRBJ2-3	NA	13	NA	CASSATSTDTQYF	TGTGCCAGCAGTGCCACTAGCACAGATACGCAGTATTTT
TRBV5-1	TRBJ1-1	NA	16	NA	CASSFGGGDGSTEAFF	TGCGCCAGCAGCTTTGGGGGAGGGGACGGATCCACTGAAGCTTTCTTT
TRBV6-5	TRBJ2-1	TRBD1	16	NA	CASSSLPGQGFNEQFF	TGTGCCAGCAGTTCCTTACCGGGACAGGGTTTCAATGAGCAGTTCTTC
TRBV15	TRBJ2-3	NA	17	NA	CATSRDGGRTSTDTQYF	TGTGCCACCAGCAGAGATGGGGGGAGAACTAGCACAGATACGCAGTATTTT
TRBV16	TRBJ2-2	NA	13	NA	CASSRLATGELFF	TGTGCCAGCAGCCGACTTGCCACCGGGGAGCTGTTTTTT
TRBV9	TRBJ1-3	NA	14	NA	CASSPDVAGNTIYF	TGTGCCAGCAGCCCAGATGTTGCGGGAAACACCATATATTTT
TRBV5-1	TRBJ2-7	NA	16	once	CASSLAFAGDPYEQYF	TGCGCCAGCAGCTTGGCCTTCGCCGGGGACCCTTACGAGCAGTACTTC
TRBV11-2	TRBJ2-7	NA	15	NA	CASRGGWTGTYEQYF	TGTGCCAGCAGGGGGGGGTGGACAGGGACCTACGAGCAGTACTTC
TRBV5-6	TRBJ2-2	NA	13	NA	CASSGWAPGELFF	TGTGCCAGCAGCGGATGGGCCCCCGGGGAGCTGTTTTTT
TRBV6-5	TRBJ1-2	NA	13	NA	CASRFGQPYGYTF	TGTGCCAGCAGATTCGGACAGCCATATGGCTACACCTTC
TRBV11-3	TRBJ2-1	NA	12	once	CASSPIWYEQFF	TGTGCCAGCAGTCCGATATGGTATGAGCAGTTCTTC
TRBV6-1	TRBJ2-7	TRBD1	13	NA	CASTGQVPYEQYF	TGTGCCAGCACCGGACAGGTTCCCTACGAGCAGTACTTC